These 9 T cell receptor beta chains originate from one sample sequenced in a study of cytomegalovirus exposure and HLA in healthy donors. The protocol was immunoSEQ multiplex PCR, while the TCRdb copy is restricted to in-frame clones and leaves out a portion. The sample lists 85,000 to 120,000 clones, around 96% occurring once. The sample taken for sequencing was PBMCs. All receptors come from a woman under 30 in good health and CMV-seronegative.

The chain links TRBV5-1 to TRBJ1-6; 11 bases align to TRBD1. This CDR3 has 17 amino acids. J was trimmed by 1 base and V by 4 bases; bases with no gene match: 4. From germline, CDR1 is SGHRS and CDR2 YFSETQ. In DNA, the CDR3 is TGCGCCAGCAGCCGGGGGACAGGGGGGTCCTATAATTCACCCCTCCACTTT. Its protein product is CASSRGTGGSYNSPLHF.

V and J are TRBV4-3 and TRBJ1-4, with 9 nucleotides matching TRBD1. There are 18 residues in the CDR3. Germline trimming cut 0 bases from V and 4 bases from J; bases unmatched to any gene: 9. Germline CDR1 reads LGHNA; CDR2 reads YSLEER. The CDR3 protein is CASSQDRTGGASNEKLFF. In nucleotides, the CDR3 is TGCGCCAGCAGCCAAGATAGAACAGGGGGCGCGAGTAATGAAAAACTGTTTTTT.

The V and J genes are TRBV20-1 and TRBJ2-1; D is uncertain. CDR3 length: 11 amino acids. CDR1 is DFQATT and CDR2 is SNEGSKA in the germline V gene (reference sequence). This chain's CDR3 is CSGDRYNEQFF. DNA for the CDR3: TGCAGCGGAGACCGATACAATGAGCAGTTCTTC.

The chain recombines TRBV9 with TRBJ2-2, with 12 bases that match TRBD2. CDR3 length: 16 amino acids. From germline, CDR1 is SGDLS and CDR2 YYNGEE. After removal of 4 bases from V and 3 bases from J, the junction contained 4 bases not matched to a gene. The CDR3 nucleotides read TGTGCCAGCAGCTCAGGACTAGCGGGATACACCGGGGAGCTGTTTTTT. Its translation: CASSSGLAGYTGELFF. Full variable domain (remainder filled in from reference TRBV9 and TRBJ2-2): DSGVTQTPKHLITATGQRVTLRCSPRSGDLSVYWYQQSLDQGLQFLIQYYNGEERAKGNILERFSAQQFPDLHSELNLSSLELGDSALYFCASSSGLAGYTGELFFGEGSRLTVL.

J is TRBJ2-1 and V is TRBV21-1; the table gives TRBD2 as D, unverified against the DNA. TRBV21-1 is tagged as a pseudogene. There are 13 residues in the CDR3. CDR3 DNA sequence: TGTGCCAGCACCTCGGGACTAGCACACGAGCAGTTCTTC. Protein: CASTSGLAHEQFF.

This chain joins TRBV5-1 and TRBJ1-1; D is unclear. Germline CDR1 reads SGHRS; CDR2 reads YFSETQ. The V gene lost 0 bases and the J gene lost 11 bases, with 11 bases spanning the gap. CDR3 length equals 12 residues. CDR3 region: CASSLATGGAFF. In DNA, the CDR3 is TGCGCCAGCAGCTTGGCCACTGGCGGGGCTTTCTTT.

The rearrangement joins TRBV28 to TRBJ1-2, with TRBD1 matching over 9 bases. V lost 3 bases, J lost 7 bases, and 6 bases stayed unmatched. This CDR3 is 14 amino acids long. Germline lookup yields CDR1 MDHEN and CDR2 SYDVKM. The CDR3 nucleotides read TGTGCCAGCAGTTTTTGGGACAGGGTGGCTGGCTACACCTTC. Encoded protein: CASSFWDRVAGYTF.

The chain has TRBV10-3 and TRBJ2-7; 10 bases are shared with TRBD2. CDR3 length equals 15 residues. The junction had 4 bases not matched to a gene; V was cut back by 5 bases and J by 0 bases. CDR1 and CDR2 from the germline V gene are ENHRY and SYGVKD. This CDR3 reads CAISRTSGSSYEQYF. The CDR3 DNA follows: TGTGCCATCAGTCGGACTAGCGGAAGCTCCTACGAGCAGTACTTC.

The chain employs TRBV7-2 and TRBJ2-5, with D maybe TRBD2 (7 bases). The CDR3 has 17 amino acids. Germline V gene data show CDR1 as SGHTA and CDR2 as FQGNSA. V was cut by 2 bases and J by 5 bases, with 21 bases left in between. The CDR3 coding sequence is TGTGCCAGCAGCTTATTCGGGGCGGGGGCTCCGGGGGAGACCCAGTACTTC. It yields the protein CASSLFGAGAPGETQYF.